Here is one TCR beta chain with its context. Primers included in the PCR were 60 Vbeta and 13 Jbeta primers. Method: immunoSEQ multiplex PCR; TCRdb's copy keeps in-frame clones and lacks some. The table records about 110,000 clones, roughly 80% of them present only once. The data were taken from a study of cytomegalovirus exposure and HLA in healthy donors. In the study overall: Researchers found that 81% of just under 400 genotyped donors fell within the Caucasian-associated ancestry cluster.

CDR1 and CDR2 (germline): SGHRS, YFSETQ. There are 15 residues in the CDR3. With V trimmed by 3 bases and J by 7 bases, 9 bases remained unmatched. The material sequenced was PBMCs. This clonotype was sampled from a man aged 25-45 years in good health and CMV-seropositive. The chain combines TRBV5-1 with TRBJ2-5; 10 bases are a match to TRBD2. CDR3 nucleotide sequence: TGCGCCAGCAGCTCTAGCGGGAGAGGGTTGGGGACCCAGTACTTC. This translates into CASSSSGRGLGTQYF.